This TCR beta chain was sequenced for a study of T-cell reconstitution after alpha-beta-depleted transplantation in children. General study points: Expanded graft clones, several hundred of them, were reportedly the source of alpha-beta T cells about two months after transplant. T-cell counts and diversity at one year post-transplant came mainly from newly produced T cells. Elevated TCRbeta diversity at day 60 was traced, in some patients, to surviving recipient T cells and thymic progenitors.

Turning to this clonotype: Its antigen is unknown. The junction does not match germline at one end; this may be a read error.

Unique molecular identifiers featured in how the TCRbeta library was prepared. TCRdb used MiXCR to reprocess the PCR reads, holding one entry per CDR3 protein. The sample consists of about 980,000 distinct CDR3 sequences, 25% to 35% of them appearing once. Sequences were derived from PBMCs, mostly from graft donor cells, sampled 360 days after TCRalphabeta/CD19-depleted stem cell transplant. This receptor was identified in a boy in the first two years of life who had a stem cell transplant for SCID, so the T cells may come from the graft donor.

In DNA, the CDR3 is TGTGCCAGCAGCTTGAGGAATTCGGGGGCATCCTTCAATGAGCAGTTCTTC. Translation gives CASSLRNSGASFNEQFF. The V and J genes are TRBV7-3 and TRBJ2-1; D is tentatively TRBD1 or TRBD2 (6 bases each). CDR1 SGHTA and CDR2 FQGTGA come from the germline V gene. The CDR3 is made up of 17 amino acids.